Listed here are 8 T cell receptor beta chains from one sample, sequenced in a study of vaccination and CD4 T cells after COVID-19. These TCRs are of unknown antigen specificity. CD4+ T cells that had been cultured provided DNA sequenced with the Oncomine TCR Beta short-read assay. TCRdb itself ran the PCR reads through MiXCR, one entry per CDR3 protein. In the table there are 5,000 to 8,000 distinct CDR3 sequences, roughly 18% of which are singletons. Regarding treatment: roughly ten-day PBMC culture with coronavirus spike peptide pools or control peptides (ViraFEST assay). The sample consisted of CD4+ T cells from blood, cultured in vitro. These receptors were taken from a human donor who had recovered from COVID-19.

CDR3 in DNA: TGTGCCAGCAGCTCCTTAGGCGCTAGCGAAAATAATGAGCAGTTCTTC. Translated, it gives CASSSLGASENNEQFF. This chain links TRBV7-9 with TRBJ2-1, with D perhaps TRBD2 (6 bases). The CDR3 covers 16 residues. In germline, CDR1 is SEHNR, CDR2 FQNEAQ (reference sequence). Trimming shortened V by 4 bases and J by 7 bases, and 20 bases separated the two germline ends.

The genes are TRBV20-1 and TRBJ2-1; D remains ambiguous. There are 11 residues in the CDR3. V dropped 3 bases and J dropped 9 bases, with 9 bases sitting between them. Germline V gene sequence: CDR1 DFQATT, CDR2 SNEGSKA (reference sequence). The CDR3 nucleotides are TGCAGTGCTAGGGTCGGACCTGAGCAGTTCTTC. This sequence encodes CSARVGPEQFF.

A few counts support this clonotype. The V gene is TRBV30, the J gene TRBJ2-2, with D possibly being TRBD2 (5 bases). Germline values: CDR1 GTSNPN, CDR2 SVGIG (reference sequence). CDR3 length: 14 amino acids. Trimming removed 0 bases from V and 3 bases from J, with 8 bases in between. The CDR3 spells CAWSVTRYTGELFF. Written as DNA, the CDR3 is TGTGCCTGGAGTGTTACTAGATACACCGGGGAGCTGTTTTTT.

For this clonotype: The junction differs from germline at one of its ends, possibly a read error. The J gene is TRBJ2-7, the V gene TRBV5-3; D is ambiguous. TRBV5-3 belongs to the ORF category, with a function that is uncertain. The CDR3 has 14 residues. The CDR3 sequence: CARSLGLNSYEQHF. In DNA, the CDR3 is TGTGCCAGAAGCTTGGGGCTAAACTCCTACGAGCAGCACTTC.

The rearrangement uses TRBV11-3 and TRBJ1-1; a weak D match, TRBD1 (5 bases). The V gene lost 5 bases and the J gene lost 3 bases, with 13 bases spanning the gap. CDR1 is SGHNT and CDR2 is YENEEA in the germline V gene. CDR3 size: 14 residues. The CDR3 reads CASSLRGSYTEAFF. DNA for the CDR3: TGTGCCAGCAGCCTGCGGGGGTCTTACACTGAAGCTTTCTTT.

In its sample, this clonotype ranks as medium-sized. This sequence joins TRBV10-3 and TRBJ1-6; 8 bases are a match to TRBD1. The CDR3 length is 15 residues. The germline V gene encodes CDR1 ENHRY and CDR2 SYGVKD. The junction had 5 bases not matched to a gene; V was cut back by 0 bases and J by 10 bases. Here the CDR3 reads CAISESDRVYSPLHF. The CDR3 DNA follows: TGTGCCATCAGTGAGTCGGACAGGGTATACTCACCCCTCCACTTT.

This chain joins TRBV5-4 and TRBJ2-7, with D maybe TRBD2 (6 bases). The CDR3 is 14 amino acids. Trimming removed 4 bases at V and 0 bases at J, with 11 bases between. Germline CDR1 SGHNT, CDR2 YYREEE (reference sequence). The CDR3 loop reads CASSQGGNSYEQYF. CDR3 DNA: TGTGCCAGCAGCCAGGGCGGGAACTCCTACGAGCAGTACTTC. The full variable domain, rest sourced from reference TRBV5-4 and TRBJ2-7, is ETGVTQSPTHLIKTRGQQVTLRCSSQSGHNTVSWYQQALGQGPQFIFQYYREEENGRGNFPPRFSGLQFPNYSSELNVNALELDDSALYLCASSQGGNSYEQYFGPGTRLTVT.

This chain uses TRBV7-6 with TRBJ2-5; 8 bases fit TRBD2. Germline CDR1 reads SGHVS; CDR2 reads FNYEAQ. CDR3 length equals 16 residues. The trim removed 1 base at V and 4 bases at J, leaving 8 bases unmatched. Written as DNA, the CDR3 is TGTGCCAGCAGCTTAGAGGGACACGGGAGGGGAGAGACCCAGTACTTC. Its translation is CASSLEGHGRGETQYF.